This T cell receptor beta chain was profiled in a study of blood T cell repertoires in COVID-19. In the original processing: Researchers report that nucleated cell counts were estimated from reference gene primer amplification. Produced via immunoSEQ multiplex PCR; TCRdb's table is partial and in-frame only. V and J calls and clone size come straight from that table; D and trimming were deduced from the DNA. The profile shows fewer than 35,000 clones, about nine tenths of them singletons. The specimen sequenced was peripheral blood. The TCR was taken from a man aged 70-80 years with active or convalescent COVID-19.

The CDR3 sequence is CASRLTGSSTDTQYF. CDR3 coding DNA: TGTGCCAGCAGACTCACAGGGTCTAGCACAGATACGCAGTATTTT. The chain uses TRBV6-5 and TRBJ2-3; D possibly corresponds to TRBD1 (6 bases). Per germline, CDR1 MNHEY and CDR2 SVGAGI. Trimming removed 6 bases at V and 0 bases at J, with 13 bases between. The CDR3 length is 15 residues.